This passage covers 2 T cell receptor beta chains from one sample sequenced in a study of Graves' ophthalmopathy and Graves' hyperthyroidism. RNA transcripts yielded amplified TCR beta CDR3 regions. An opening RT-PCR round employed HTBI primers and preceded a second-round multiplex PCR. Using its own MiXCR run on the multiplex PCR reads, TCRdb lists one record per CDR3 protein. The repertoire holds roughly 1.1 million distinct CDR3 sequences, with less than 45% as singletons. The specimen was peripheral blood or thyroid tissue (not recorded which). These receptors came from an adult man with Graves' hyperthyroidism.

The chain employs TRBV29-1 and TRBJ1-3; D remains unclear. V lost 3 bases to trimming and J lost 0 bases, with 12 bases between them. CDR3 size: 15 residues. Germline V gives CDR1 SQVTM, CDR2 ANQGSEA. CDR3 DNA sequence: TGCAGCGTTGAGGGCGGAGATTACTCTGGAAACACCATATATTTT. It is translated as CSVEGGDYSGNTIYF.

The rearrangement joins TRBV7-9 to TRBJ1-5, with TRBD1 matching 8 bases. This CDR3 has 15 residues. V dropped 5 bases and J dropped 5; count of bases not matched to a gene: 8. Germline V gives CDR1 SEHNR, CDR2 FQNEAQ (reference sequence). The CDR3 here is CASSIIPGGYQPQHF. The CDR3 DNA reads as TGTGCCAGCAGCATTATTCCAGGGGGCTATCAGCCCCAGCATTTT.